The 30 T cell receptor beta chains below come from one sample, sequenced in a study of long-term antiretroviral therapy in people with HIV (dated by TCRdb to 2022 to 2024). The immunoSEQ hsTCRB v3.0 assay was used at survey level resolution to sequence the TRB variable region. TCRdb limited this immuneACCESS table to in-frame rearrangements with V and J called. A share of clones is missing; checked studies link under half to unresolved V genes, and the rest is unexplained. The sample profile shows more than 45,000 clones; about 88% of them were found once. Together, the top ten hold 2.5% to 3.5% of the sample. The sequences come from unsorted PBMCs, collected 0.8 years after starting antiretroviral therapy. The receptors were gathered from a woman in her late teens or twenties with HIV.

The V gene is TRBV19, the J gene TRBJ1-5; 7 bases align to TRBD1. This CDR3 spans 15 amino acids. Germline V CDR1 and CDR2: LNHDA, SQIVND (reference sequence). J lost 5 bases, V lost 3 bases, and 7 bases had no gene match. CDR3 in DNA: TGTGCCAGTAGTATTACAGGGGCAGGGGATCAGCCCCAGCATTTT. This codes for CASSITGAGDQPQHF. Full variable domain (missing parts from reference TRBV19 and TRBJ1-5): DGGITQSPKYLFRKEGQNVTLSCEQNLNHDAMYWYRQDPGQGLRLIYYSQIVNDFQKGDIAEGYSVSREKKESFPLTVTSAQKNPTAFYLCASSITGAGDQPQHFGDGTRLSIL.

The CDR3 region has the DNA TGCGCCAGCAGCCAAGATCAATCACTGAGCGGACTCTCCTACGAGCAGTACTTC. This sequence encodes CASSQDQSLSGLSYEQYF. This chain connects TRBV4-3 to TRBJ2-5, with TRBD2 as a possible D gene (5 bases). The J call may be mistaken, given a closer DNA end match to TRBJ2-7. CDR1 and CDR2 (germline): LGHNA, YSLEER. This CDR3 spans 18 amino acids.

This clone was picked up one time. The V and J genes are TRBV6-1 and TRBJ1-3; D is uncertain. The V and J ends lost 4 bases and 4 bases respectively, with 8 bases between them. The germline CDR1 and CDR2 sequences are MNHNS and SASEGT. The CDR3 is 13 residues long. For the CDR3, the DNA is TGTGCCAGCAGTGTTGGACCCGGAAACACCATATATTTT. Residues: CASSVGPGNTIYF.

The sample holds a few counts of this clone. The CDR3 DNA is TGTGCCAGCAGTTTGGGGGGGGGCTACGAGCAGTACTTC. Its protein is CASSLGGGYEQYF. This chain joins TRBV27 and TRBJ2-7; 7 bases map to TRBD2. The CDR3 consists of 13 residues. Germline CDR1 and CDR2: MNHEY and SMNVEV (reference sequence). V gave up 3 bases and J gave up 3 bases; unmatched junction bases: 2.

This clone showed up just once. The genes are TRBV5-4 and TRBJ1-5, with D perhaps TRBD1 (5 bases). The V end lost 3 bases, the J end lost 7 bases, and 20 bases lay between the germline ends. Germline V CDR1 and CDR2: SGHNT, YYREEE (reference sequence). The CDR3 is 16 residues long. CDR3 sequence: CASSSFGGGKGQPQHF. The CDR3 DNA sequence: TGTGCCAGCAGCTCTTTCGGGGGAGGGAAAGGACAGCCCCAGCATTTT.

This rearrangement joins TRBV7-3 to TRBJ2-2; 9 nucleotides match TRBD1. The CDR3 length is 16 residues. CDR1 is SGHTA, CDR2 FQGTGA, per germline. J was trimmed by 4 bases and V by 3 bases; bases with no gene match: 6. CDR3 residues: CASSFTGGSITGELFF. CDR3 bases: TGTGCCAGCAGCTTTACAGGGGGCTCGATCACCGGGGAGCTGTTTTTT.

The rearrangement uses TRBV29-1 and TRBJ1-5; 8 positions match TRBD1. The junction had 4 bases not matched to a gene; V was cut back by 7 bases and J by 5 bases. The CDR3 is 12 amino acids. Germline assignment: CDR1 SQVTM and CDR2 ANQGSEA. This chain's CDR3 is CSAGTGDQPQHF. CDR3 in DNA: TGCAGCGCCGGGACAGGAGATCAGCCCCAGCATTTT.

The chain employs TRBV5-1 and TRBJ2-7; TRBD1 matches at 8 bases. The CDR3 sequence is 12 residues long. Germline CDR1 SGHRS, CDR2 YFSETQ. Trimming at V came to 4 bases and at J to 6 bases, leaving 3 bases not matched to a gene. As DNA, the CDR3 is TGCGCCAGCAGCATGGACAGGGTCGAGCAGTACTTC. This gives the protein CASSMDRVEQYF.

This clone was counted once. V is TRBV13 and J is TRBJ2-5; the D is unclear. From germline, CDR1 is PRHDT and CDR2 FYEKMQ (reference sequence). The CDR3 has 12 amino acids. Trimming removed 0 bases from V and 4 bases from J, with 3 bases in between. CDR3 sequence reads: CASSLGRETQYF. The CDR3 region has the DNA TGTGCCAGCAGCTTAGGGAGAGAGACCCAGTACTTC.

This clone was seen a handful of times. The V and J genes are TRBV6-6 and TRBJ1-1, with D possibly matching TRBD1 (6 bases). CDR3 length equals 13 residues. Germline V gives CDR1 MNHNY, CDR2 SVGAGI (reference sequence). V was shortened by 7 bases and J by 7 bases, with 16 bases between the two germline ends. The CDR3 region is CASTANRDFEAFF. CDR3 coding DNA: TGTGCCAGCACTGCCAACAGGGATTTTGAAGCTTTCTTT.

The chain recombines TRBV5-6 with TRBJ1-1; unclear D gene. The CDR3 consists of 13 residues. Germline CDR1 reads SGHDT; CDR2 reads YYEEEE. The V and J ends lost 0 bases and 4 bases respectively, with 7 bases between them. This CDR3 reads CASSLVSTTEAFF. The CDR3, as DNA: TGTGCCAGCAGCTTGGTTTCGACCACTGAAGCTTTCTTT.

The chain is built from TRBV7-2 and TRBJ2-1; perhaps TRBD2 as D (6 bases). Per the germline V gene, CDR1 is SGHTA and CDR2 is FQGNSA. This CDR3 region has 16 residues. Trimming took off 5 bases at V and 5 bases at J, with 19 bases between the two ends. The CDR3 is CASSHRWTIENNEQFF. In DNA, the CDR3 is TGTGCCAGCAGCCATCGGTGGACTATTGAGAACAATGAGCAGTTCTTC. The whole variable domain, remainder taken from reference TRBV7-2 and TRBJ2-1, is GAGVSQSPSNKVTEKGKDVELRCDPISGHTALYWYRQSLGQGLEFLIYFQGNSAPDKSGLPSDRFSAERTGGSVSTLTIQRTQQEDSAVYLCASSHRWTIENNEQFFGPGTRLTVL.

This chain connects TRBV6-1 to TRBJ2-1; 8 bases agree with TRBD2. Germline loops: CDR1 MNHNS, CDR2 SASEGT. CDR3 size: 16 residues. Trimming cost V 0 bases and J 3 bases; bases outside gene matches: 4. As DNA, the CDR3 is TGTGCCAGCAGTGAAGCGCAACTAGCGGTCTACAATGAGCAGTTCTTC. Its protein product is CASSEAQLAVYNEQFF.

The chain joins TRBV19 to TRBJ2-7, with D maybe TRBD1 (7 bases). The CDR3 length is 15 residues. V lost 6 bases and J lost 5, with 20 bases in between. The germline V gene encodes CDR1 LNHDA and CDR2 SQIVND (reference sequence). The DNA for the CDR3 is TGTGCCAGTAGAGGGAGGACAGGCAACATCCACGAGCAGTACTTC. It encodes CASRGRTGNIHEQYF.

This chain links TRBV7-2 with TRBJ2-7, with 11 bases that match TRBD2. Germline-derived CDR1 and CDR2 are SGHTA and FQGNSA. The junction had 9 bases not matched to a gene; V was cut back by 2 bases and J by 3 bases. The length of the CDR3 is 17 residues. In DNA form, the CDR3 reads TGTGCCAGCAGCTTACCCCAGAAAACTAGCGGGAGCTACGAGCAGTACTTC. This codes for CASSLPQKTSGSYEQYF.

The table lists this clone with a few counts. The chain has TRBV28 and TRBJ1-1; a weak D match, TRBD1 (6 bases). V lost 5 bases, J lost 4 bases, and 11 bases lay in between. The CDR3 contains 13 residues. The germline V gene encodes CDR1 MDHEN and CDR2 SYDVKM. The CDR3 sequence is CASSLGHLTEAFF. CDR3 in DNA: TGTGCCAGCAGTCTGGGACACCTCACTGAAGCTTTCTTT.

The V call is TRBV15, the J call TRBJ2-3; perhaps TRBD2 as D (7 bases). The V end was cut by 1 base, the J end by 6 bases, with 14 bases between. The CDR3 spans 15 residues. The germline gives CDR1 LNHNV, CDR2 YYDKDF (reference sequence). The CDR3 region has the DNA TGTGCCACCAGCAGAGGAAGGGGGGGTGTGGATACGCAGTATTTT. It is translated as CATSRGRGGVDTQYF.

The J gene is TRBJ2-1, the V gene TRBV27, with 13 bases aligning to TRBD2. Germline loops: CDR1 MNHEY, CDR2 SMNVEV (reference sequence). The CDR3 covers 16 residues. The V segment lost 5 bases and the J segment 10 bases; nucleotides outside the gene matches: 11. The CDR3 here is CASSTRRTSGRLEQFF. The CDR3 DNA reads as TGTGCCAGCAGTACGCGGCGGACTAGCGGGAGACTAGAGCAGTTCTTC.

The rearrangement uses TRBV28 and TRBJ2-3; TRBD1 agrees at 8 bases. In germline, CDR1 is MDHEN, CDR2 SYDVKM. With 5 bases clipped from V and 6 bases from J, the junction kept 10 bases outside the gene matches. CDR3 size: 15 residues. CDR3 sequence reads: CASSRGQGSMDTQYF. The CDR3 nucleotides read TGTGCCAGCAGTCGCGGACAGGGATCCATGGATACGCAGTATTTT.

The chain joins TRBV6-5 to TRBJ2-7; D remains ambiguous. The germline V and J ends were trimmed by 2 bases and 2 bases, with 10 bases remaining between them. This CDR3 is built from 14 residues. Germline CDR1 is MNHEY and CDR2 is SVGAGI. CDR3 sequence reads: CASSYPLRPYEQYF. The CDR3 region has the DNA TGTGCCAGCAGTTACCCCCTCCGACCCTACGAGCAGTACTTC.

This clone was seen just once. The chain couples TRBV28 to TRBJ2-1; D ambiguous. The V end was cut by 7 bases, the J end by 5 bases, with 9 bases between. The CDR3 consists of 12 residues. Looked up from germline, CDR1 is MDHEN and CDR2 is SYDVKM. DNA of the CDR3: TGTGCCAGCACCGCCCTCAACAATGAGCAGTTCTTC. Amino acid sequence: CASTALNNEQFF. Full variable domain (rest looked up from reference TRBV28 and TRBJ2-1): DVKVTQSSRYLVKRTGEKVFLECVQDMDHENMFWYRQDPGLGLRLIYFSYDVKMKEKGDIPEGYSVSREKKERFSLILESASTNQTSMYLCASTALNNEQFFGPGTRLTVL.

The chain carries TRBV9 and TRBJ2-7; TRBD2 aligns across 11 bases. CDR1 is SGDLS, CDR2 YYNGEE, per germline. V was clipped by 0 bases and J by 2 bases; unmatched bases: 10. The CDR3 sequence is 18 residues long. The CDR3 is CASSVAQGSGRGPYEQYF. In DNA form, the CDR3 reads TGTGCCAGCAGCGTAGCGCAAGGTAGCGGGAGGGGGCCCTACGAGCAGTACTTC.

This chain links TRBV11-2 with TRBJ1-4, with TRBD1 identical over 7 bases. The junction had 8 bases not matched to a gene; V was cut back by 5 bases and J by 2 bases. Germline V CDR1 and CDR2: SGHAT, FQNNGV. The CDR3 is 16 amino acids. As DNA, the CDR3 is TGTGCCAGCAGCGCCCCAGGGGGAAGTACTAATGAAAAACTGTTTTTT. The encoded protein is CASSAPGGSTNEKLFF.

The chain combines TRBV19 with TRBJ2-6; D could derive from TRBD1 or TRBD2 (6 bases each). The V and J ends lost 10 bases and 1 base respectively, with 20 bases between them. The length of the CDR3 is 17 residues. Germline CDR1 reads LNHDA; CDR2 reads SQIVND (reference sequence). The CDR3 nucleotides are TGTGCCACCCTCCTCCTCCCGGGGGCTTCTGGGGCCAACGTCCTGACTTTC. This codes for CATLLLPGASGANVLTF.

This chain joins TRBV5-8 and TRBJ2-7; D might be TRBD2 (6 bases). CDR3 size: 15 residues. The ends were cut back, 0 bases at V and 3 bases at J, with 13 bases in the middle. Germline lookup yields CDR1 SGHTS and CDR2 YDEGEE. CDR3 protein: CASSLAPTSNYEQYF. The CDR3 bases are TGTGCCAGCAGCTTGGCCCCGACTAGTAACTACGAGCAGTACTTC.

In its sample, this clone was seen once. V usage is TRBV9 and J usage is TRBJ1-1; D gene ambiguous. V was trimmed by 0 bases and J by 1 base, leaving 7 bases between them. The CDR3 is 14 amino acids. Germline loops: CDR1 SGDLS, CDR2 YYNGEE. CDR3 sequence: CASSVVPGNTEAFF. CDR3 DNA: TGTGCCAGCAGCGTAGTTCCTGGGAACACTGAAGCTTTCTTT.

This sequence joins TRBV27 and TRBJ2-1, with 10 bases matching TRBD1. CDR3 length equals 15 residues. The V gene's germline CDR1 is MNHEY and CDR2 SMNVEV (reference sequence). With 6 bases clipped from V and 4 bases from J, the junction kept 6 bases outside the gene matches. CDR3 loop: CASSFTGQGYNEQFF. In DNA, the CDR3 is TGTGCCAGCAGCTTTACGGGACAGGGGTACAATGAGCAGTTCTTC.

J is TRBJ1-3 and V is TRBV28; D remains ambiguous. CDR1 and CDR2 from the germline V gene are MDHEN and SYDVKM. V lost 1 base to trimming and J lost 0 bases, with 16 bases between them. There are 18 residues in the CDR3. The CDR3 protein is CASSLFIQAAYSGNTIYF. In DNA, the CDR3 is TGTGCCAGCAGTTTATTTATCCAGGCAGCTTACTCTGGAAACACCATATATTTT.

The chain is built from TRBV19 and TRBJ2-3; D is uncertain. The CDR3 length is 12 residues. Between the trimmed V and J ends, which lost 5 bases and 5 bases, there was a span of 8 bases. The germline V gene encodes CDR1 LNHDA and CDR2 SQIVND (reference sequence). CDR3 protein: CASSLIGDTQYF. CDR3 nucleotide sequence: TGTGCCAGTAGTTTAATTGGAGATACGCAGTATTTT.

The chain links TRBV19 to TRBJ2-5; D remains unclear. This CDR3 region has 8 residues. V lost 6 bases and J lost 14, with 7 bases in between. In germline, CDR1 is LNHDA, CDR2 SQIVND (reference sequence). CDR3: CASRRLYF. In nucleotides, the CDR3 is TGTGCCAGTAGGCGGCTATACTTC.